Following are 29 T cell receptor beta chains from one sample sequenced in a study of Graves' ophthalmopathy and Graves' hyperthyroidism. RNA transcripts were the source from which TCR beta CDR3 regions were amplified. HTBI primers served in a first-round RT-PCR, which a second-round multiplex PCR followed. One entry per CDR3 protein results from TCRdb running MiXCR on the multiplex PCR reads. Of 260,000 or so distinct CDR3 sequences detected, around 42% appear once; the ten largest clones hold around half. Material for sequencing was peripheral blood. These receptors all come from an adult man with Graves' ophthalmopathy.

The chain employs TRBV7-2 and TRBJ2-7; tentatively, D is TRBD1 (6 bases). Germline V gives CDR1 SGHTA, CDR2 FQGNSA. Between the trimmed V and J ends, which lost 5 bases and 7 bases, there was a span of 12 bases. The CDR3 is 12 residues long. The CDR3 loop is CASSDMGAEQYF. DNA of the CDR3: TGTGCCAGCAGCGATATGGGGGCTGAGCAGTACTTC.

V is TRBV2 and J is TRBJ1-4; maybe TRBD1 (5 bases). Germline V lookup: CDR1 SNHLY, CDR2 FYNNEI. V dropped 5 bases and J dropped 8 bases, with 15 bases sitting between them. The CDR3 length is 14 residues. The CDR3 sequence: CASSPRPGPEKLFF. CDR3 nucleotide sequence: TGTGCCAGCAGTCCGAGGCCGGGGCCAGAAAAACTGTTTTTT.

Notes on this clonotype: The CDR3 ends on some other residue instead of the conserved phenylalanine or tryptophan, so this is likely a read error. This chain joins TRBV20-1 and TRBJ2-7; D remains ambiguous. Germline assignment: CDR1 DFQATT and CDR2 SNEGSKA (reference sequence). The CDR3 has 14 residues. Deletions cut 5 bases from V and 0 bases from J, with 14 bases between. The CDR3 is CSAPAWGNSYEQYL. The CDR3 DNA reads TGCAGTGCTCCCGCTTGGGGTAACTCCTACGAGCAGTACCTC.

As to this clonotype: This may be a read error: a much more frequent sequence differs by one nucleotide. The conserved phenylalanine or tryptophan is not found at the CDR3 terminus, so this likely reflects a read error. The chain recombines TRBV10-3 with TRBJ1-1; tentatively, D is TRBD1 (5 bases). There are 14 residues in the CDR3. Per the germline V gene, CDR1 is ENHRY and CDR2 is SYGVKD. V was clipped by 7 bases and J by 3 bases, with 15 bases between them. The DNA of the CDR3 is TGTGCCATCATGGGGACTTCGGGGTACACTGAAGCTTTCCTT. This sequence encodes CAIMGTSGYTEAFL.

This chain joins TRBV7-2 and TRBJ2-5; D assignment may be TRBD1 or TRBD2 (5 bases each). Trimming shortened V by 4 bases and J by 2 bases, and 11 bases separated the two germline ends. From germline, CDR1 is SGHTA and CDR2 FQGNSA. The CDR3 totals 14 residues. CDR3: CASSSGRLQETQYF. DNA for the CDR3: TGTGCCAGCAGCTCGGGACGACTACAAGAGACCCAGTACTTC.

The chain uses TRBV6-5 and TRBJ1-1; D is ambiguous. V lost 6 bases to trimming and J lost 7 bases, with 12 bases between them. The CDR3 is 12 amino acids. Per the germline V gene, CDR1 is MNHEY and CDR2 is SVGAGI. Here the CDR3 reads CASRLTASEAFF. CDR3 bases: TGTGCCAGCAGGCTGACCGCGAGTGAAGCTTTCTTT.

With respect to this clonotype: An end of the junction does not agree with germline; a read error may underlie this. The chain has TRBV6-5 and TRBJ2-5; D gene ambiguous. The CDR3 is made up of 15 amino acids. Germline V gives CDR1 MNHEY, CDR2 SVGAGI. The CDR3 sequence: CASSYSSRTQKTQYF. The CDR3 DNA reads as TGTGCCAGCAGTTACTCGTCAAGGACCCAAAAGACCCAGTACTTC.

Concerning this clonotype itself: A much larger clone is a single base away; this may be a read error. The rearrangement links TRBV7-3 to TRBJ1-2; TRBD1 agrees at 8 bases. The J segment lost 8 bases and the V segment lost 5 bases, leaving 7 bases of the junction unmatched. CDR1 and CDR2 (germline): SGHTA, FQGTGA. The CDR3 covers 13 residues. This chain's CDR3 is CASSPRGQVGYTF. The DNA for the CDR3 is TGTGCCAGCAGCCCAAGGGGACAGGTCGGCTACACCTTC.

The chain couples TRBV10-3 to TRBJ2-7; TRBD2 agrees at 8 bases. The CDR3 extends over 14 amino acids. The V and J ends lost 2 bases and 2 bases, in that order; junction bases with no gene match: 2. Germline V lookup: CDR1 ENHRY, CDR2 SYGVKD. DNA for the CDR3: TGTGCCATCAGTGAGGTCGGGAGGGCCTACGAGCAGTACTTC. Translated: CAISEVGRAYEQYF.

This clonotype was observed a few times. This chain connects TRBV19 to TRBJ2-7; 7 nucleotides agree with TRBD1. Germline-derived CDR1 and CDR2 are LNHDA and SQIVND (reference sequence). V trimming: 6 bases; J trimming: 0 bases; junction bases outside the gene matches: 8. The CDR3 is made up of 15 amino acids. CDR3 loop: CASSQDRILSYEQYF. In DNA, the CDR3 is TGTGCCAGTAGCCAGGACAGGATCCTCTCCTACGAGCAGTACTTC.

As regards this clonotype: This sequence may be a read error, since a much larger clone differs from it by one base. The rearrangement links TRBV29-1 to TRBJ2-5; D is undetermined. This CDR3 is 14 amino acids long. Germline CDR1 reads SQVTM; CDR2 reads ANQGSEA. The CDR3: CSVPLRTTQGTQYF. CDR3 nucleotides: TGCAGCGTTCCTCTCCGGACCACCCAAGGGACCCAGTACTTC.

This clonotype was recorded once. The rearrangement links TRBV20-1 to TRBJ2-7; D is possibly TRBD2 (6 bases). The germline V gene has CDR1 DFQATT and CDR2 SNEGSKA (reference sequence). The CDR3 loop spans 14 amino acids. V was cut by 1 base and J by 7 bases, with 17 bases left in between. DNA of the CDR3: TGCAGTGCTAGAGGGGAGCGGAGGGCCGGTGAGCAGTACTTC. This translates into CSARGERRAGEQYF.

This clonotype was counted only a few times. The CDR3 protein is CASSLAQGHPDTEAFF. The CDR3 DNA sequence: TGTGCCAGCAGCTTAGCGCAGGGACATCCAGACACTGAAGCTTTCTTT. The chain recombines TRBV7-8 with TRBJ1-1, with D possibly TRBD1 on 6 matching bases. CDR1 and CDR2 from the germline V gene are SGHVS and FQNEAQ. V dropped 0 bases and J dropped 3 bases, with 14 bases sitting between them. This CDR3 has 16 residues. The entire variable domain, with the rest obtained from reference TRBV7-8 and TRBJ1-1, is as follows: GAGVSQSPRYKVAKRGQDVALRCDPISGHVSLFWYQQALGQGPEFLTYFQNEAQLDKSGLPSDRFFAERPEGSVSTLKIQRTQQEDSAVYLCASSLAQGHPDTEAFFGQGTRLTVV.

The chain employs TRBV28 and TRBJ1-1; 7 nucleotides match TRBD1. J was trimmed by 0 bases and V by 6 bases; bases with no gene match: 13. The CDR3 runs to 17 residues. CDR1 is MDHEN, CDR2 SYDVKM, per germline. For the CDR3, the DNA is TGTGCCAGCAGCCCACCCAGGGGGGCGGGGATGAACACTGAAGCTTTCTTT. It yields the protein CASSPPRGAGMNTEAFF.

The genes are TRBV5-1 and TRBJ1-1, with D perhaps matching TRBD1 (5 bases). This CDR3 comprises 14 residues. With 4 bases removed from V and 7 bases from J, the gap between germline ends came to 17 bases. Germline values: CDR1 SGHRS, CDR2 YFSETQ. CDR3 sequence (DNA): TGCGCCAGCAGCGACGTCGGGACCCCGCTTGAAGCTTTCTTT. It codes for CASSDVGTPLEAFF.

The chain is built from TRBV20-1 and TRBJ2-7; perhaps TRBD2 as D (6 bases). V lost 0 bases to trimming and J lost 3 bases, with 12 bases between them. Germline loops: CDR1 DFQATT, CDR2 SNEGSKA (reference sequence). The CDR3 totals 14 residues. CDR3 sequence: CSARDETSVYEQYF. The DNA of the CDR3 is TGCAGTGCTAGAGACGAGACTAGTGTCTACGAGCAGTACTTC.

The chain couples TRBV28 to TRBJ2-2; possibly TRBD1 or TRBD2 for D (5 bases each). The CDR3 sequence is 14 residues long. The germline V and J ends were trimmed by 8 bases and 6 bases, with 16 bases remaining between them. Germline V gene sequence: CDR1 MDHEN, CDR2 SYDVKM. CDR3: CASLTHRDAGELFF. The CDR3 DNA is TGTGCCAGCCTTACTCACCGGGACGCCGGGGAGCTGTTTTTT.

Turning to this clonotype: One end of the junction fails to match germline, which may point to a read error. This chain uses TRBV12-3 or TRBV12-4 with TRBJ1-1; D call uncertain. This CDR3 has 15 amino acids. The CDR3 DNA reads as TGTGTCAGCAGTGCCACCCCGGGCATGAAGACTGAAGCTTTCTTT. It codes for CVSSATPGMKTEAFF.

The V call is TRBV7-6, the J call TRBJ2-5; 12 bases line up with TRBD2. The DNA end favors TRBJ2-1, so the J call may be wrong. From germline, CDR1 is SGHVS and CDR2 FNYEAQ. The CDR3 covers 15 residues. This CDR3 reads CASSFLLAGGNEQFF. CDR3 DNA sequence: TGTGCCAGCAGCTTCCTTCTAGCGGGAGGGAATGAGCAGTTCTTC.

The sample holds a few counts of this clonotype. The rearrangement links TRBV20-1 to TRBJ2-7; TRBD1 agrees at 7 bases. V dropped 3 bases and J dropped 2; count of bases not matched to a gene: 4. There are 13 residues in the CDR3. The germline V gene encodes CDR1 DFQATT and CDR2 SNEGSKA (reference sequence). Written as DNA, the CDR3 is TGCAGTGCTAGTAGGGGGACAGCCTACGAGCAGTACTTC. It is translated as CSASRGTAYEQYF.

This clonotype was detected many times. The chain employs TRBV10-3 and TRBJ1-1, with unresolved D. Germline loops: CDR1 ENHRY, CDR2 SYGVKD. V lost 3 bases, J lost 1 base, and 6 bases lay in between. The CDR3 runs 13 residues. This CDR3 reads CAISDRENTEAFF. DNA for the CDR3: TGTGCCATCAGTGATAGAGAGAACACTGAAGCTTTCTTT.

This clonotype was seen many times. This sequence joins TRBV6-5 and TRBJ1-1; maybe TRBD1 (5 bases). CDR3 length: 13 amino acids. The germline V gene encodes CDR1 MNHEY and CDR2 SVGAGI. Trimming stripped 7 bases from V and 1 base from J, with 10 bases between. CDR3 sequence reads: CASTLTGNTEAFF. The CDR3 region has the DNA TGTGCCAGCACCTTAACAGGGAACACTGAAGCTTTCTTT.

V gene TRBV12-3 or TRBV12-4 combines with J gene TRBJ2-7; D is unclear. V lost 7 bases to trimming and J lost 0 bases, with 10 bases between them. The CDR3 totals 13 residues. CDR3 sequence (DNA): TGTGCCAGCACTATATACCCCTCCTACGAGCAGTACTTC. Its protein product is CASTIYPSYEQYF.

In this sample, this clonotype turned up a few times. V gene TRBV7-2 combines with J gene TRBJ1-5, with 8 bases lining up with TRBD1. The V segment lost 5 bases and the J segment 6 bases; nucleotides outside the gene matches: 6. Germline V gives CDR1 SGHTA, CDR2 FQGNSA. The CDR3 loop spans 14 amino acids. The CDR3 DNA reads TGTGCCAGCAGCGTTAACAGGGGGTCTCAGCCCCAGCATTTT. Residues: CASSVNRGSQPQHF.

This clonotype appeared a few times. The rearrangement links TRBV11-3 to TRBJ1-5, with 7 nucleotides matching TRBD1. Germline V lookup: CDR1 SGHNT, CDR2 YENEEA. The CDR3 is made up of 17 amino acids. Unmatched junction bases numbered 10, after V lost 2 bases and J lost 3 bases. The CDR3 protein is CASSLSSTGWYNQPQHF. DNA of the CDR3: TGTGCCAGCAGCTTATCGTCGACAGGGTGGTACAATCAGCCCCAGCATTTT.

The rearrangement joins TRBV5-4 to TRBJ2-7, with TRBD1 matching over 8 bases. The germline gives CDR1 SGHNT, CDR2 YYREEE (reference sequence). There are 14 residues in the CDR3. V was clipped by 5 bases and J by 6 bases; unmatched bases: 10. CDR3 nucleotide sequence: TGTGCCAGCAGTTTATTCGGACAGGGTTGCGAGCAGTACTTC. It translates to CASSLFGQGCEQYF.

This clonotype was seen more than once but under ten times. V and J are TRBV19 and TRBJ1-2; TRBD1 aligns across 7 bases. The CDR3 is made up of 15 amino acids. J was trimmed by 0 bases and V by 7 bases; bases with no gene match: 8. The germline V gene has CDR1 LNHDA and CDR2 SQIVND (reference sequence). Here the CDR3 DNA reads TGTGCCAGTACCACCGGGACAGCAGCTAACTATGGCTACACCTTC. It translates to CASTTGTAANYGYTF.

The sample holds a few counts of this clonotype. The genes are TRBV5-8 and TRBJ2-5; possible D gene TRBD1, 5 bases. The V and J ends lost 0 bases and 3 bases respectively, with 6 bases between them. This CDR3 is 13 amino acids long. The germline V gene has CDR1 SGHTS and CDR2 YDEGEE. The CDR3 DNA is TGTGCCAGCAGCTTGGGGGGCGAAGAGACCCAGTACTTC. Translated, it gives CASSLGGEETQYF.

V usage is TRBV29-1 and J usage is TRBJ1-2; 8 bases align to TRBD1. This CDR3 comprises 15 residues. From germline, CDR1 is SQVTM and CDR2 ANQGSEA. The V gene end was trimmed by 1 base and the J gene end by 8 bases; junction bases not matched to a gene: 12. CDR3 region: CSVEVIGQGVEGYTF. The CDR3 coding sequence is TGCAGCGTTGAAGTGATAGGACAGGGAGTAGAAGGCTACACCTTC.